A single sample is the source of the 12 T cell receptor beta chains below, sequenced in a study of shared clonotypes between healthy human individuals. Using immunoSEQ multiplex PCR, the repertoire was profiled, and TCRdb retains in-frame clones only, with some absent. The table lists roughly 2.5 million clones, roughly 92% of them singletons. The sample comprised naive CD4+ T cells sorted from blood. The subset was: CD45RA+ positively selected. These receptors were obtained from a man aged 18 to 29 in good health.

The chain combines TRBV9 with TRBJ1-6, with TRBD1 matching 9 bases. Trimming took 3 bases from V and 10 from J; bases not matched to a gene: 8. Looked up from germline, CDR1 is SGDLS and CDR2 is YYNGEE. The CDR3 spans 15 residues. CDR3 sequence reads: CASSAGQGAGSPLHF. In nucleotides, the CDR3 is TGTGCCAGCAGCGCGGGACAGGGTGCAGGATCACCCCTCCACTTT.

This clone came up a few times. Other DNA variants within this sample encode the same CDR3. The V call is TRBV9, the J call TRBJ1-5; tentative D call: TRBD1 (5 bases). The V end was cut by 0 bases, the J end by 7 bases, with 8 bases between. CDR1 and CDR2 (germline): SGDLS, YYNGEE. This CDR3 comprises 13 residues. In DNA form, the CDR3 reads TGTGCCAGCAGCGTAGCTGGGGGACAGCCCCAGCATTTT. Residues: CASSVAGGQPQHF.

The chain employs TRBV6-1 and TRBJ1-5; D is unclear. Germline values: CDR1 MNHNS, CDR2 SASEGT. With 2 bases removed from V and 2 bases from J, the gap between germline ends came to 13 bases. The CDR3 is made up of 16 amino acids. The CDR3 protein is CASSERLPSGNQPQHF. Written as DNA, the CDR3 is TGTGCCAGCAGTGAAAGGCTACCCAGTGGCAATCAGCCCCAGCATTTT.

The chain links TRBV18 to TRBJ2-5, with D perhaps TRBD1 (5 bases). This CDR3 region has 15 residues. The germline V gene encodes CDR1 KGHSH and CDR2 LQKENI. V was trimmed by 2 bases and J by 2 bases, leaving 12 bases between them. CDR3 sequence reads: CASSPDSPNQETQYF. The CDR3 bases are TGTGCCAGCTCACCAGACAGTCCGAATCAAGAGACCCAGTACTTC.

In its sample, this clone was seen once. The chain combines TRBV30 with TRBJ2-3, with D uncertain. Trimming cost V 8 bases and J 0 bases, with 12 bases left between them. The CDR3 sequence is 13 residues long. Germline values: CDR1 GTSNPN, CDR2 SVGIG (reference sequence). CDR3 amino acids: CARQEISTDTQYF. The CDR3 DNA follows: TGTGCCAGACAAGAGATTAGCACAGATACGCAGTATTTT.

This clone was recorded once. This chain connects TRBV10-1 to TRBJ2-7; TRBD2 aligns across 13 bases. V dropped 0 bases and J dropped 1; count of bases not matched to a gene: 3. Germline lookup yields CDR1 WNHNN and CDR2 SYGVQD (reference sequence). This CDR3 spans 17 amino acids. The CDR3 DNA is TGCGCCAGCAGTGAGTCGGGACTAGCGGGGCGGTCCTACGAGCAGTACTTC. Translated, it gives CASSESGLAGRSYEQYF.

The chain recombines TRBV10-3 with TRBJ2-2, with D uncertain. With 2 bases removed from V and 4 bases from J, the gap between germline ends came to 14 bases. CDR3 length equals 16 residues. Germline-derived CDR1 and CDR2 are ENHRY and SYGVKD. CDR3 DNA sequence: TGTGCCATCAGTGAGCGGCCTGCAGAAGTCACCGGGGAGCTGTTTTTT. Translated, it gives CAISERPAEVTGELFF.

V usage is TRBV5-1 and J usage is TRBJ2-2, with 14 bases identical to TRBD2. This CDR3 spans 17 amino acids. V dropped 4 bases and J dropped 1; count of bases not matched to a gene: 3. CDR1 is SGHRS, CDR2 YFSETQ, per germline. This CDR3 is CASSPGTSGGNTGELFF. The CDR3 region has the DNA TGCGCCAGCAGCCCGGGGACTAGCGGGGGGAACACCGGGGAGCTGTTTTTT.

The V and J genes are TRBV4-2 and TRBJ1-2; TRBD1 matches at 12 bases. V gave up 0 bases and J gave up 5 bases; unmatched junction bases: 4. The length of the CDR3 is 16 residues. Germline V lookup: CDR1 LGHNA, CDR2 YNFKEQ. CDR3 sequence reads: CASSQDSGQGAYGYTF. The CDR3 region has the DNA TGTGCCAGCAGCCAAGATTCGGGACAGGGGGCTTATGGCTACACCTTC.

This chain links TRBV15 with TRBJ1-2; weak D call: TRBD1 (6 bases). The CDR3 has 17 amino acids. Germline CDR1 LNHNV, CDR2 YYDKDF (reference sequence). With 0 bases removed from V and 2 bases from J, the gap between germline ends came to 16 bases. CDR3 sequence: CATSRDLIGQLNYGYTF. DNA of the CDR3: TGTGCCACCAGCAGAGATCTGATCGGACAGTTAAACTATGGCTACACCTTC.

This chain uses TRBV6-5 with TRBJ1-1; D is uncertain. Trimming shortened V by 0 bases and J by 1 base, and 9 bases separated the two germline ends. Germline values: CDR1 MNHEY, CDR2 SVGAGI. The CDR3 extends over 15 amino acids. This chain's CDR3 is CASSYSNSPNTEAFF. The DNA for the CDR3 is TGTGCCAGCAGTTACTCGAACAGCCCGAACACTGAAGCTTTCTTT.

V and J are TRBV18 and TRBJ2-3; no firm D call. Deletions cut 3 bases from V and 0 bases from J, with 10 bases between. The length of the CDR3 is 15 residues. In germline, CDR1 is KGHSH, CDR2 LQKENI. CDR3 residues: CASSPYTSSTDTQYF. In DNA, the CDR3 is TGTGCCAGCTCACCCTATACTTCTAGCACAGATACGCAGTATTTT.